The present T cell receptor (beta chain) was sequenced within a study of Graves' ophthalmopathy and Graves' hyperthyroidism. Background on the study: Blood was drawn at initial diagnosis, before any treatment. Study results and caveats: A classifier, a 13-signature model, separated ophthalmopathy from stable hyperthyroidism with more than 85% sensitivity and around 80% specificity. Ophthalmopathy progression cases were predicted by the model with roughly 64% sensitivity and approximately 76% specificity.

For repertoire sequencing, the TCR beta CDR3 regions were amplified from RNA transcripts. First-round RT-PCR used HTBI primers; second-round multiplex PCR followed. TCRdb re-analysed the multiplex PCR reads in MiXCR, keeping a single row per CDR3 protein. Altogether 200,000 to 250,000 distinct CDR3 sequences are present, around 30% being singletons, with the ten largest covering approximately 9%. About this clonotype: The target antigen is unknown.

Symptoms, serum thyroxine and TRAb, thyroid ultrasound, and orbital computed tomography formed the diagnostic basis. The clonotype originates from a man in his forties or fifties with Graves' ophthalmopathy. Sequenced sample: peripheral blood.

The CDR3 DNA reads TGCAGTGCTAGAGAACCGGCGGGGGACCTAGCGCGCGAGACCCAGTACTTC. It translates to CSAREPAGDLARETQYF. V is TRBV20-1 and J is TRBJ2-5; TRBD2 aligns across 7 bases. From germline, CDR1 is DFQATT and CDR2 SNEGSKA (reference sequence). Trimming removed 0 bases from V and 5 bases from J; junction bases left unmatched: 15. The CDR3 sequence is 17 residues long.